The T cell receptor beta chain described here comes from a study of T cells after yellow fever vaccination. Notes on the study in general: A weaker secondary response peaked on day 5, the primary on day 15.

This clonotype was found a few times. Antigen specificity is unknown. With 3 bases removed from V and 5 bases from J, the gap between germline ends came to 12 bases. The CDR3 contains 14 residues. Germline lookup yields CDR1 SGDLS and CDR2 YYNGEE. TCRdb reprocessed the 5' RACE reads via MiXCR and lists one record per CDR3 protein. Here the sample spans 250,000 to 300,000 distinct CDR3 sequences, approximately 5.2% being singletons. The clonotype originates from a young man who received the YFV17D yellow fever vaccine. The source material was CD4+ T cells sorted from PBMCs, sampled on the day of the yellow fever booster vaccination. V gene TRBV9 combines with J gene TRBJ2-1; a weak D match, TRBD2 (6 bases). The CDR3 DNA is TGTGCCAGCAGCGACGGGGGTGCCAACAATGAGCAGTTCTTC. Translation: CASSDGGANNEQFF.